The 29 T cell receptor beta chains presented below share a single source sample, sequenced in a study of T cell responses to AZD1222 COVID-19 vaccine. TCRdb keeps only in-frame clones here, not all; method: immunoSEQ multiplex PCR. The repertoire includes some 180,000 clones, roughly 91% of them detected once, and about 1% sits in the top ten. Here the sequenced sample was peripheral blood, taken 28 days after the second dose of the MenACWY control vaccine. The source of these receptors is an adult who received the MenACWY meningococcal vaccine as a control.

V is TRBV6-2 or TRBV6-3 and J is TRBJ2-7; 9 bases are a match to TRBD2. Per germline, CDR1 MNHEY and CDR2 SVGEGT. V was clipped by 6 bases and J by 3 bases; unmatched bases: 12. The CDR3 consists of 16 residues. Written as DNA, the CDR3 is TGTGCCAGCAGCCCGTGGGGGCGTAGCGGGGGCTACGAGCAGTACTTC. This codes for CASSPWGRSGGYEQYF.

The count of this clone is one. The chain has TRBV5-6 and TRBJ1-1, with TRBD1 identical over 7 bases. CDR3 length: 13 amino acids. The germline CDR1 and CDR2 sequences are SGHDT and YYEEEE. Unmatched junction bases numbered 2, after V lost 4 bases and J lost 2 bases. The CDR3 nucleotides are TGTGCCAGCAGCCGGGACAGTAACACTGAAGCTTTCTTT. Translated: CASSRDSNTEAFF.

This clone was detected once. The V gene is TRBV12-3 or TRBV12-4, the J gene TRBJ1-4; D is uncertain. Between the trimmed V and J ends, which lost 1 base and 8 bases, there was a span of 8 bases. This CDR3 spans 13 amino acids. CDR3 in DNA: TGTGCCAGCAGTTTAGGGGAGGTCGAAAAACTGTTTTTT. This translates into CASSLGEVEKLFF.

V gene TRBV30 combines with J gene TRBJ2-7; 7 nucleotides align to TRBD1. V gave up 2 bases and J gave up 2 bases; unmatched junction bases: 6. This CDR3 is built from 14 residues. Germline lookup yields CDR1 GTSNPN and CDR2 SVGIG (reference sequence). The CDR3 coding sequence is TGTGCCTGGAGTACCCGACAGGGAGCCTACGAGCAGTACTTC. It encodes CAWSTRQGAYEQYF.

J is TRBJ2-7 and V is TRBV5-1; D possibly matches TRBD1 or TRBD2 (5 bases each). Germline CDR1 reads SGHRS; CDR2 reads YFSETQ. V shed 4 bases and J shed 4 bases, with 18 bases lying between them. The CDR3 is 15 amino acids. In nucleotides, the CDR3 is TGCGCCAGCAGCCCCGGGACCAATCCAGTATACGAGCAGTACTTC. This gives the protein CASSPGTNPVYEQYF.

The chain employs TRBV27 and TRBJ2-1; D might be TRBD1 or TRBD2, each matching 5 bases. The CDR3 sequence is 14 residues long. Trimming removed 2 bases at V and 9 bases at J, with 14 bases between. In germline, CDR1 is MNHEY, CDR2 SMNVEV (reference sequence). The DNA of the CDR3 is TGTGCCAGCAGTTTAAGGACACCTGGGGGTGAGCAGTTCTTC. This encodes CASSLRTPGGEQFF.

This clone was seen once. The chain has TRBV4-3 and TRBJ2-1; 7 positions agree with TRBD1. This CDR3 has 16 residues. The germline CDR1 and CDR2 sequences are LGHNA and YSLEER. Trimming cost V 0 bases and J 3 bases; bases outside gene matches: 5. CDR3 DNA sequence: TGCGCCAGCAGCCAAGAGCCGACAGGGCTCTACAATGAGCAGTTCTTC. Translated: CASSQEPTGLYNEQFF.

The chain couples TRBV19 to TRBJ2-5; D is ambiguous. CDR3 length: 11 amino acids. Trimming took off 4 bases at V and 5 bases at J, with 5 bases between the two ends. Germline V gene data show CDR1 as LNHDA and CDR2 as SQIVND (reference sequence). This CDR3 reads CASSTRETQYF. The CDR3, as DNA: TGTGCCAGTAGTACGAGGGAGACCCAGTACTTC.

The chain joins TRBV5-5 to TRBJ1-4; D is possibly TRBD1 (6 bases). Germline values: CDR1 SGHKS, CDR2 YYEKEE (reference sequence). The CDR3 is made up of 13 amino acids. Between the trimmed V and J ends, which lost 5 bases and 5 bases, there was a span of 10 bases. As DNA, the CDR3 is TGTGCCAGCAGTCTGCAGGGGAATGAAAAACTGTTTTTT. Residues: CASSLQGNEKLFF.

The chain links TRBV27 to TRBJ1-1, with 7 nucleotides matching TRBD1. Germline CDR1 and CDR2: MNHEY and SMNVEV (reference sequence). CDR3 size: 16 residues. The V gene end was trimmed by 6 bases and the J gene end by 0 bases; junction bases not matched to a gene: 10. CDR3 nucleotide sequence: TGTGCCAGCAGCTTTTCCCTGGACAGGATGAACACTGAAGCTTTCTTT. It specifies CASSFSLDRMNTEAFF.

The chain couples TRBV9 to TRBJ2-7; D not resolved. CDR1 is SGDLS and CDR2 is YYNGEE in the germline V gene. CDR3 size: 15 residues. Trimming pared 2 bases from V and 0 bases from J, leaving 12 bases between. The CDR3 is CASSVLDQSSYEQYF. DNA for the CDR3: TGTGCCAGCAGCGTCCTGGACCAGAGCTCCTACGAGCAGTACTTC.

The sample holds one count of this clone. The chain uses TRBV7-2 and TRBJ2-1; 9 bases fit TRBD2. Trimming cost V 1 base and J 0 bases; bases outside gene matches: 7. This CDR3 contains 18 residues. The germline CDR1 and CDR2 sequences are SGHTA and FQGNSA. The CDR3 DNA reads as TGTGCCAGCAGCTTAGTCAGACTAGCGGACAGCTCCTACAATGAGCAGTTCTTC. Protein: CASSLVRLADSSYNEQFF.

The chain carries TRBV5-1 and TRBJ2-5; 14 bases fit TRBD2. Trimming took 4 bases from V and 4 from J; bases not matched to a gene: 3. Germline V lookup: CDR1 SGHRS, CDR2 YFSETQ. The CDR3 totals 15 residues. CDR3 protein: CASSKGLAGVETQYF. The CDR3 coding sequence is TGCGCCAGCAGCAAGGGACTAGCGGGGGTAGAGACCCAGTACTTC.

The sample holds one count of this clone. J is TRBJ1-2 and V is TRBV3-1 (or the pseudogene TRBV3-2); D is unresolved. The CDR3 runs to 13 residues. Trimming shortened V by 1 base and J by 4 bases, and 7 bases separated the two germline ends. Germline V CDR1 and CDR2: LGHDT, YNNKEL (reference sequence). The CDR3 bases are TGTGCCAGCAGCCAAGCTTCATTCTATGGCTACACCTTC. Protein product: CASSQASFYGYTF.

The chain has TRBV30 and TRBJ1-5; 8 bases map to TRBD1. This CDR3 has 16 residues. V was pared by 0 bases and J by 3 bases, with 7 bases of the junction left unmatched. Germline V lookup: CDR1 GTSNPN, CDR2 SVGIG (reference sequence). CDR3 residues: CAWSVMAGGTNQPQHF. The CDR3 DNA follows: TGTGCCTGGAGTGTAATGGCAGGGGGCACCAATCAGCCCCAGCATTTT.

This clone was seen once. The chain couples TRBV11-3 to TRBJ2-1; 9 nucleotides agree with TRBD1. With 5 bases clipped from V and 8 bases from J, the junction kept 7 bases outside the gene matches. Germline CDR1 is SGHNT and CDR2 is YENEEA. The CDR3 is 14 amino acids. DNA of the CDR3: TGTGCCAGCAGCACGGGGACAGGGTCGGATGAGCAGTTCTTC. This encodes CASSTGTGSDEQFF.

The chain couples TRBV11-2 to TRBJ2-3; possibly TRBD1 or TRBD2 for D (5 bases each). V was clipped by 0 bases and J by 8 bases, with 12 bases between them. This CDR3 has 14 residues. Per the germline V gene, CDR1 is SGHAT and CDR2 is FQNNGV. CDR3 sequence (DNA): TGTGCCAGCAGCTTAGACCCCTCGGGGCGTACGCAGTATTTT. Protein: CASSLDPSGRTQYF. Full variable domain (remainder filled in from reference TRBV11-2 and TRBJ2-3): EAGVAQSPRYKIIEKRQSVAFWCNPISGHATLYWYQQILGQGPKLLIQFQNNGVVDDSQLPKDRFSAERLKGVDSTLKIQPAKLEDSAVYLCASSLDPSGRTQYFGPGTRLTVL.

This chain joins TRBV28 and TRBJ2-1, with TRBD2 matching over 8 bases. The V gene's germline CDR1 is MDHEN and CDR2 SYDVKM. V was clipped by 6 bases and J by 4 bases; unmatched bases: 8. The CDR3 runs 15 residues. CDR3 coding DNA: TGTGCCAGCAGACTACTGCGCGGGGGGTACAATGAGCAGTTCTTC. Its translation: CASRLLRGGYNEQFF.

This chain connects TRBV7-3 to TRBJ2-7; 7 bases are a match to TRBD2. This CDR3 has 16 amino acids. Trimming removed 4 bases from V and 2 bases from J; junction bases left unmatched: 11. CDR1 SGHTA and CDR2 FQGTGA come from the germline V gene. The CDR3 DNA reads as TGTGCCAGCAGCTCCATCAGAGCGGGGACTACCTACGAGCAGTACTTC. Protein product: CASSSIRAGTTYEQYF. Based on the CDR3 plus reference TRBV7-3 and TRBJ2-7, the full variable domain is GAGVSQTPSNKVTEKGKYVELRCDPISGHTALYWYRQSLGQGPEFLIYFQGTGAADDSGLPNDRFFAVRPEGSVSTLKIQRTERGDSAVYLCASSSIRAGTTYEQYFGPGTRLTVT.

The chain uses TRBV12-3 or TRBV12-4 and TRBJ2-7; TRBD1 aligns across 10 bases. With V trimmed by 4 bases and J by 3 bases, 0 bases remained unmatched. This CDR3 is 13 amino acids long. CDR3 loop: CASSWDRGYEQYF. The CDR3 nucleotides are TGTGCCAGCAGTTGGGACAGGGGCTACGAGCAGTACTTC.

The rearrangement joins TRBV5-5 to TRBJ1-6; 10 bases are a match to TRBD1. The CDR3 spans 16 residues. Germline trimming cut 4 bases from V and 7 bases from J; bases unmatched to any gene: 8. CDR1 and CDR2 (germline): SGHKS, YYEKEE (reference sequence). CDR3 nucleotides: TGTGCCAGCAGCCCCCGGGACAGGGGCCCAAATTCACCCCTCCACTTT. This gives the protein CASSPRDRGPNSPLHF.

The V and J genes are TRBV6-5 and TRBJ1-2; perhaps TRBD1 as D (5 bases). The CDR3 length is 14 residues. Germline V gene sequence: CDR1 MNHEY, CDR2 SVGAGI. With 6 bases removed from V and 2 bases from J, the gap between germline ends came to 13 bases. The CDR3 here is CASRMGGGNYGYTF. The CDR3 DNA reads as TGTGCCAGCAGGATGGGGGGTGGGAACTATGGCTACACCTTC.

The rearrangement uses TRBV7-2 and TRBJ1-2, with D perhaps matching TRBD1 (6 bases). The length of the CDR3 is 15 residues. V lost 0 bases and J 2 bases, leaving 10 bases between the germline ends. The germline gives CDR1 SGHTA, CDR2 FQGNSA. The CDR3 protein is CASSLASGQNYGYTF. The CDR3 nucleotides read TGTGCCAGCAGCTTAGCGTCTGGACAGAACTATGGCTACACCTTC.

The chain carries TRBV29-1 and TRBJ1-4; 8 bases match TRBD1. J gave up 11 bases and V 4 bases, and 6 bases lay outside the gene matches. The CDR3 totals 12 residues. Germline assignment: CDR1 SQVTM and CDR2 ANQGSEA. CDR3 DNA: TGCAGCGTTGGGCCAGGGGGCGGGAAACTGTTTTTT. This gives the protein CSVGPGGGKLFF. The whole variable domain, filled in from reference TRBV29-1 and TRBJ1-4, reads SAVISQKPSRDICQRGTSLTIQCQVDSQVTMMFWYRQQPGQSLTLIATANQGSEATYESGFVIDKFPISRPNLTFSTLTVSNMSPEDSSIYLCSVGPGGGKLFFGSGTQLSVL.

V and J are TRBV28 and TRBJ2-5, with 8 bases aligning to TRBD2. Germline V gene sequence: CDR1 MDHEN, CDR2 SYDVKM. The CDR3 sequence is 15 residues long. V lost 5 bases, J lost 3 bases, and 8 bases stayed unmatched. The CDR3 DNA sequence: TGTGCCAGCAGTGGAGCGGGGGCCGTAAAAGAGACCCAGTACTTC. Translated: CASSGAGAVKETQYF.

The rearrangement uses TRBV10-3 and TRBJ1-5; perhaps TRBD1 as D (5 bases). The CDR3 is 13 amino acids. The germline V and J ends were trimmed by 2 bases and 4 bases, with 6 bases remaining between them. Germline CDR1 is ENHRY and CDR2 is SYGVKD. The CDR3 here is CAISEGGNQPQHF. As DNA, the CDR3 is TGTGCCATCAGTGAGGGGGGGAATCAGCCCCAGCATTTT.

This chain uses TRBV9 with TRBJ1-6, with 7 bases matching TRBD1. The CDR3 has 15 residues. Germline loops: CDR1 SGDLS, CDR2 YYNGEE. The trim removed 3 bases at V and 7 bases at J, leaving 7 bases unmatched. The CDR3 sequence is CASSGSGQINSPLHF. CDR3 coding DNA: TGTGCCAGCAGCGGTTCGGGACAGATAAATTCACCCCTCCACTTT.

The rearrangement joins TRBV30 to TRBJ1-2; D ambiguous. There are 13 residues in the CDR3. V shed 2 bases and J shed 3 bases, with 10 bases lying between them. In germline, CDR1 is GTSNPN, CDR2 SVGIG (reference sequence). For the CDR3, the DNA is TGTGCCTGGAGTAAGGGTTTTGACTATGGCTACACCTTC. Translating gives CAWSKGFDYGYTF.

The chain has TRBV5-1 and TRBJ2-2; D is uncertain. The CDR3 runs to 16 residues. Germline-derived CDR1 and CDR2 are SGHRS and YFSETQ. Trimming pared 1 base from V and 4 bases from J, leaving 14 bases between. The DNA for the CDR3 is TGCGCCAGCAGCTTGTTCCCTCCTGAAACCACCGGGGAGCTGTTTTTT. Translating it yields CASSLFPPETTGELFF.